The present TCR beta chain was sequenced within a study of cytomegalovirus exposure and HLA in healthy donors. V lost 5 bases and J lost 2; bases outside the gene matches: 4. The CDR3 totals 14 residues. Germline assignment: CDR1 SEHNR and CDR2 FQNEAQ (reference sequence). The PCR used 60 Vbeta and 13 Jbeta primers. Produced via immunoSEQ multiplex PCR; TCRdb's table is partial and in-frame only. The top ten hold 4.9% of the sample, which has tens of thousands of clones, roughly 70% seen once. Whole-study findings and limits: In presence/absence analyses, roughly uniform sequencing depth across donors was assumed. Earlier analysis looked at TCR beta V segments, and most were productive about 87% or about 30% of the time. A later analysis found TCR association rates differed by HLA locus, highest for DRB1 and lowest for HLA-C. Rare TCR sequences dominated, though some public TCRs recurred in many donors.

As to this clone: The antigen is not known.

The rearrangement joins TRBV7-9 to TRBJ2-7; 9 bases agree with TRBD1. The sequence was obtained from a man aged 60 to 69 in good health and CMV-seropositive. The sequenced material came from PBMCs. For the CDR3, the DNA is TGTGCCAGCAGCCTAGGGACAGGGACCTACGAGCAGTACTTC. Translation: CASSLGTGTYEQYF.